This T cell receptor beta chain was sequenced in a study of blood T cell repertoires in COVID-19. Study-level information: Sites in the United States, Italy and Spain provided acute and convalescent COVID-19 samples. T cells, B-cell-depleted T cells, or PBMCs supplied cDNA or gDNA.

The CDR3 loop spans 15 amino acids. Germline V gene data show CDR1 as SGHNT and CDR2 as YYREEE (reference sequence). Between the trimmed V and J ends, which lost 4 bases and 2 bases, there was a span of 15 bases. Per the original methods: For nucleated cells, counts were estimated from reference gene primer amplification. Sequencing used immunoSEQ multiplex PCR; TCRdb keeps in-frame clones, though not all of them. Clone size and V and J calls were adopted from that table, with D and trimming inferred from the DNA. The table lists 90,000 to 120,000 clones, less than 85% of them singletons. This clone was counted a few times.

Sequences were obtained from peripheral blood. The TCR originated in a man between 70 and 80 years old with active or convalescent COVID-19. J is TRBJ1-2 and V is TRBV5-4; the D gene is possibly TRBD1 (5 bases). The CDR3 DNA follows: TGTGCCAGCAGCCTTCCTTCGGGGGTGAACTATGGCTACACCTTC. It is translated as CASSLPSGVNYGYTF.